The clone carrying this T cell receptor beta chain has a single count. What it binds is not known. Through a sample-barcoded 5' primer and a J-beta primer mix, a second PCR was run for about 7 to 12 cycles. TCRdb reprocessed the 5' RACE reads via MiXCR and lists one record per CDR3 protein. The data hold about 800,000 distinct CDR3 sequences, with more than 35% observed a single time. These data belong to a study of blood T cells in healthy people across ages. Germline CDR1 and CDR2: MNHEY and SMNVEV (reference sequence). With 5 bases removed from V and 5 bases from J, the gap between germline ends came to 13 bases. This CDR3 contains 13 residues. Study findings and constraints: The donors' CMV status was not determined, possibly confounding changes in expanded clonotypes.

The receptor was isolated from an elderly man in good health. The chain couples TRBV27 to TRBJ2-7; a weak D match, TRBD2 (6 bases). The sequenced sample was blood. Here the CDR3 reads CASSTAGRDEQYF. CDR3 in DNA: TGTGCCAGCAGTACCGCGGGACGGGACGAGCAGTACTTC.